This TCR beta chain was obtained from a study of blood T cell repertoires in COVID-19. The protocol was immunoSEQ multiplex PCR, while the TCRdb copy is restricted to in-frame clones and leaves out a portion. The table includes roughly 180,000 clones, approximately 85% detected once. Sequenced sample: peripheral blood. The TCR originated in a man in his sixties who had recovered from COVID-19.

The DNA of the CDR3 is TGTGCCAGCAGCTTGAGCTCGCGGGGAAATAAGATCGGAGAGCAGTACTTC. This gives the protein CASSLSSRGNKIGEQYF. The chain couples TRBV7-2 to TRBJ2-7; D may be TRBD2 (6 bases). Trimming took 3 bases from V and 7 from J, leaving 25 bases between them. Per the germline V gene, CDR1 is SGHTA and CDR2 is FQGNSA. The CDR3 length is 17 residues.